The 23 T cell receptor beta chains below all came from one sample that was sequenced in a study of blood T cells in healthy people across ages. Primed by a sample-barcoded 5' primer and a J-beta primer mix, a second PCR proceeded for roughly 7 to 11 cycles. TCRdb used MiXCR to reprocess the 5' RACE reads, holding one entry per CDR3 protein. The sample lists approximately 1,100,000 distinct CDR3 sequences, 40% to 55% occurring once. The sample taken for sequencing was blood. Receptors were obtained from a woman aged 60-75 years in good health.

This clonotype has only one observation. V is TRBV4-2 and J is TRBJ2-1; TRBD2 matches at 9 bases. V lost 5 bases to trimming and J lost 3 bases; unmatched junction nucleotides: 8. The CDR3 sequence is 16 residues long. CDR1 is LGHNA and CDR2 is YNFKEQ in the germline V gene. For the CDR3, the DNA is TGTGCCAGCAGCTCAGGGTGGACTAGCGACTACAATGAGCAGTTCTTC. Translation: CASSSGWTSDYNEQFF.

This clonotype has only a few counts. This sequence joins TRBV29-1 and TRBJ2-7, with D possibly being TRBD2 (7 bases). Germline V gene lookup returns CDR1 SQVTM and CDR2 ANQGSEA. CDR3 size: 13 residues. The V gene lost 3 bases and the J gene lost 7 bases, with 16 bases spanning the gap. CDR3 amino acids: CSVEGGQLVEQYF. CDR3 bases: TGCAGCGTTGAGGGGGGGCAGCTAGTGGAGCAGTACTTC.

This clonotype appeared many times. This rearrangement joins TRBV29-1 to TRBJ2-1, with 9 bases that match TRBD2. The ends lost 5 bases at V and 9 bases at J; junction bases unmatched: 11. Germline CDR1 and CDR2: SQVTM and ANQGSEA. The CDR3 extends over 14 amino acids. CDR3 loop: CSVLGASGMAEQFF. The CDR3, as DNA: TGCAGCGTTCTAGGGGCTAGCGGGATGGCTGAGCAGTTCTTC.

The rearrangement links TRBV20-1 to TRBJ2-7, with 8 bases that match TRBD2. Germline assignment: CDR1 DFQATT and CDR2 SNEGSKA (reference sequence). Trimming cost V 4 bases and J 5 bases; bases outside gene matches: 4. The CDR3 spans 12 residues. The CDR3 loop reads CSAISGGDEQYF. CDR3 DNA: TGCAGTGCTATCTCGGGAGGGGACGAGCAGTACTTC.

This chain joins TRBV20-1 and TRBJ2-5; a possible D gene is TRBD2 (6 bases). Looked up from germline, CDR1 is DFQATT and CDR2 is SNEGSKA (reference sequence). The CDR3 spans 17 residues. V lost 1 base to trimming and J lost 5 bases, with 23 bases between them. CDR3 residues: CSARVGMGGRGEETQYF. DNA for the CDR3: TGCAGTGCTAGAGTGGGTATGGGGGGAAGAGGAGAGGAGACCCAGTACTTC.

The J gene is TRBJ2-2, the V gene TRBV11-2; 13 bases match TRBD2. V shed 7 bases, J shed 2 bases, and the junction held 10 bases outside the gene matches. Germline loops: CDR1 SGHAT, CDR2 FQNNGV. The CDR3 runs to 18 residues. The CDR3 DNA is TGTGCCAGCAACTCCCAGGGACTAGCGGGACACAACACCGGGGAGCTGTTTTTT. Its translation is CASNSQGLAGHNTGELFF.

At least ten counts were recorded for this clonotype. The rearrangement uses TRBV12-3 or TRBV12-4 and TRBJ2-5; tentative D call: TRBD1 (5 bases). This CDR3 is 14 amino acids long. V was cut by 3 bases and J by 4 bases, with 12 bases left in between. The CDR3 DNA follows: TGTGCCAGCAGTTTCCAGGGTGGTGGAGAGACCCAGTACTTC. Translating it yields CASSFQGGGETQYF.

V is TRBV20-1 and J is TRBJ2-3; 9 bases map to TRBD1. The CDR3 runs 13 residues. In germline, CDR1 is DFQATT, CDR2 SNEGSKA (reference sequence). J gave up 2 bases and V 5 bases, and 2 bases lay outside the gene matches. The CDR3 is CSAGDRDTDTQYF. CDR3 coding DNA: TGCAGTGCTGGGGACAGGGACACAGATACGCAGTATTTT.

This clonotype was seen just once. The gene calls are TRBV20-1 and TRBJ1-5; D perhaps matches TRBD1 (5 bases). In germline, CDR1 is DFQATT, CDR2 SNEGSKA (reference sequence). V was cut by 5 bases and J by 4 bases, with 12 bases left in between. The CDR3 contains 13 residues. The CDR3 DNA sequence: TGCAGTGCTTCGGACAAGTTTAATCAGCCCCAGCATTTT. Its translation is CSASDKFNQPQHF.

The V gene is TRBV5-5, the J gene TRBJ2-1; possibly TRBD1 for D (6 bases). Trimming shortened V by 0 bases and J by 7 bases, and 17 bases separated the two germline ends. The V gene's germline CDR1 is SGHKS and CDR2 YYEKEE (reference sequence). CDR3 length equals 16 residues. CDR3 sequence reads: CASSLVPGNRANEQFF. CDR3 sequence (DNA): TGTGCCAGCAGCTTGGTACCCGGGAACAGGGCTAATGAGCAGTTCTTC.

The rearrangement links TRBV20-1 to TRBJ2-3; unclear D gene. The CDR3 consists of 14 residues. V was pared by 3 bases and J by 2 bases, with 12 bases between. Germline-derived CDR1 and CDR2 are DFQATT and SNEGSKA (reference sequence). CDR3 DNA sequence: TGCAGTGCTAGGGTTCTACGAGTCACAGATACGCAGTATTTT. Its protein product is CSARVLRVTDTQYF.

V usage is TRBV7-8 and J usage is TRBJ2-1; no firm D call. Germline CDR1 reads SGHVS; CDR2 reads FQNEAQ. The V end was cut by 0 bases, the J end by 2 bases, with 8 bases between. This CDR3 has 15 amino acids. Written as DNA, the CDR3 is TGTGCCAGCAGCTTAGCAACACTTACCTACAATGAGCAGTTCTTC. Protein: CASSLATLTYNEQFF.

The chain has TRBV29-1 and TRBJ2-1, with TRBD2 as a possible D gene (5 bases). V lost 3 bases to trimming and J lost 7 bases, with 13 bases between them. The length of the CDR3 is 13 residues. Per germline, CDR1 SQVTM and CDR2 ANQGSEA. This CDR3 reads CSVDRSGGNEQFF. The DNA of the CDR3 is TGCAGCGTTGACCGGTCAGGCGGGAATGAGCAGTTCTTC.

In its sample, this clonotype was seen a few times. The chain employs TRBV9 and TRBJ2-5, with a weak D call TRBD2 (5 bases). Germline loops: CDR1 SGDLS, CDR2 YYNGEE. Trimming pared 1 base from V and 2 bases from J, leaving 15 bases between. The CDR3 runs 16 residues. CDR3 sequence reads: CASSVTTGGGQETQYF. CDR3 DNA sequence: TGTGCCAGCAGCGTAACCACCGGAGGCGGTCAAGAGACCCAGTACTTC.

This clonotype was detected only a few times. V is TRBV7-3 and J is TRBJ2-1; 8 bases agree with TRBD2. This CDR3 is 14 amino acids long. Germline trimming cut 8 bases from V and 6 bases from J; bases unmatched to any gene: 9. In germline, CDR1 is SGHTA, CDR2 FQGTGA. The CDR3 sequence: CASSGLEDPNEQFF. The CDR3 nucleotides are TGTGCCAGCTCGGGACTAGAAGATCCCAATGAGCAGTTCTTC.

The chain employs TRBV4-1 and TRBJ1-2, with no clear D. Trimming took 1 base from V and 4 from J, leaving 10 bases between them. CDR1 and CDR2 (germline): MGHRA, YSYEKL. This CDR3 comprises 14 residues. The CDR3 protein is CASSQGRMSYGYTF. The CDR3 nucleotides are TGCGCCAGCAGCCAAGGAAGGATGTCCTATGGCTACACCTTC.

The chain recombines TRBV20-1 with TRBJ2-5; D call uncertain. The CDR3 extends over 13 amino acids. Germline V gives CDR1 DFQATT, CDR2 SNEGSKA (reference sequence). With 2 bases removed from V and 1 base from J, the gap between germline ends came to 8 bases. The CDR3 is CSARKEPQETQYF. The CDR3 bases are TGCAGTGCTAGAAAAGAGCCCCAAGAGACCCAGTACTTC.

This clonotype was counted between two and nine times. V gene TRBV6-1 combines with J gene TRBJ2-3; TRBD2 matches 10 bases. Losses at the gene ends were 1 base for V and 2 bases for J; bases not matched to a gene: 6. The germline V gene has CDR1 MNHNS and CDR2 SASEGT. The length of the CDR3 is 17 residues. The CDR3 sequence is CASSEVVAGGPTDTQYF. The CDR3 nucleotides read TGTGCCAGCAGTGAAGTTGTAGCGGGAGGACCCACAGATACGCAGTATTTT.

This clonotype was seen only once. One end of the junction does not line up with germline, which may come from a read error. J is TRBJ2-5 and V is TRBV12-3 or TRBV12-4; D may be TRBD2 (5 bases). The CDR3 totals 13 residues. The CDR3 is CASSLDGKETRYF. CDR3 DNA: TGTGCCAGCAGCCTGGACGGGAAAGAGACCCGGTACTTC.

The V and J genes are TRBV20-1 and TRBJ2-5; no firm D call. Matching the DNA end better, TRBJ2-7 makes the J call doubtful. The germline V gene has CDR1 DFQATT and CDR2 SNEGSKA (reference sequence). The CDR3 covers 14 residues. CDR3 region: CSARDRRALYEQYF. As DNA, the CDR3 is TGCAGTGCTAGAGATCGTCGCGCACTCTACGAGCAGTACTTC.

V gene TRBV9 combines with J gene TRBJ2-7, with D uncertain. The CDR3 spans 14 residues. Trimming cost V 4 bases and J 0 bases, with 11 bases left between them. The germline CDR1 and CDR2 sequences are SGDLS and YYNGEE. CDR3 DNA: TGTGCCAGCAGCCATGATCCTTCCTCCTACGAGCAGTACTTC. Protein: CASSHDPSSYEQYF. The full variable domain, completed using reference TRBV9 and TRBJ2-7, is DSGVTQTPKHLITATGQRVTLRCSPRSGDLSVYWYQQSLDQGLQFLIQYYNGEERAKGNILERFSAQQFPDLHSELNLSSLELGDSALYFCASSHDPSSYEQYFGPGTRLTVT.

This clonotype was seen more than once but under ten times. The chain joins TRBV29-1 to TRBJ1-1, with D perhaps TRBD1 (5 bases). V lost 8 bases, J lost 0 bases, and 13 bases lay in between. Germline loops: CDR1 SQVTM, CDR2 ANQGSEA. This CDR3 spans 13 amino acids. The CDR3 sequence: CSHRRGLNTEAFF. The CDR3 nucleotides read TGCAGCCATAGGAGGGGCTTGAACACTGAAGCTTTCTTT. The whole variable domain, remainder taken from reference TRBV29-1 and TRBJ1-1, is SAVISQKPSRDICQRGTSLTIQCQVDSQVTMMFWYRQQPGQSLTLIATANQGSEATYESGFVIDKFPISRPNLTFSTLTVSNMSPEDSSIYLCSHRRGLNTEAFFGQGTRLTVV.

Worth noting for this clonotype: One end of the junction varies from germline; a read error may be responsible. V and J are TRBV3-1 and TRBJ2-7, with 9 bases identical to TRBD2. The CDR3 extends over 15 amino acids. In germline, CDR1 is LGHDT, CDR2 YNNKEL (reference sequence). The CDR3 here is CAGSHDGLAIYEQYF. The CDR3 DNA follows: TGTGCCGGCAGCCACGATGGACTAGCGATATACGAGCAGTACTTC.